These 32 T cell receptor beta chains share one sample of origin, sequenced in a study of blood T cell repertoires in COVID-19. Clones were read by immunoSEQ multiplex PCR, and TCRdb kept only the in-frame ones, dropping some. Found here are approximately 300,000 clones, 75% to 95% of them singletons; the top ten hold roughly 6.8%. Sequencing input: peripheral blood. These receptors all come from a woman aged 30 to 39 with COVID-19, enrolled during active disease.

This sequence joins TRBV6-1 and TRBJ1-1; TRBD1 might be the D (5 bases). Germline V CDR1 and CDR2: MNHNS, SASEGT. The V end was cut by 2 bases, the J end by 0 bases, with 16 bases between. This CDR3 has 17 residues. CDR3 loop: CASSELLLGHLNTEAFF. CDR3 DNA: TGTGCCAGCAGTGAATTGTTATTAGGACACCTGAACACTGAAGCTTTCTTT.

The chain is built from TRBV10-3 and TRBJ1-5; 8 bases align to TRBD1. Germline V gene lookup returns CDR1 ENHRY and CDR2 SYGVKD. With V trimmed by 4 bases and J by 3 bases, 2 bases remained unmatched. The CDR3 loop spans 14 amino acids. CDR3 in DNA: TGTGCCATCAGTGGGACAGGGCTCAATCAGCCCCAGCATTTT. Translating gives CAISGTGLNQPQHF.

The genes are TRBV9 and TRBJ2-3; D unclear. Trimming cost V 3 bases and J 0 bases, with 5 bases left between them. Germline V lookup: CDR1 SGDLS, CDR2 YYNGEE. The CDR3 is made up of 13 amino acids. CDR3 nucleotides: TGTGCCAGCAGCGACGGGAGCACAGATACGCAGTATTTT. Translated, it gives CASSDGSTDTQYF.

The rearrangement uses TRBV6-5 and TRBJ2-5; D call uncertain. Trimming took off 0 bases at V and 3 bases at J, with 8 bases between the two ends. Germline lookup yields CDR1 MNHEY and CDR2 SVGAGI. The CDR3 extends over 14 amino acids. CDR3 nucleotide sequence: TGTGCCAGCAGTTACTCGGAGACGGAAGAGACCCAGTACTTC. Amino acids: CASSYSETEETQYF.

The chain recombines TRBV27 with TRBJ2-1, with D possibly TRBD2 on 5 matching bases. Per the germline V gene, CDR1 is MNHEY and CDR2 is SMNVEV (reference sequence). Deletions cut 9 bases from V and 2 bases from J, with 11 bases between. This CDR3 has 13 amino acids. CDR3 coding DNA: TGTGCCAGACTAGGGCCAACCTACAATGAGCAGTTCTTC. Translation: CARLGPTYNEQFF.

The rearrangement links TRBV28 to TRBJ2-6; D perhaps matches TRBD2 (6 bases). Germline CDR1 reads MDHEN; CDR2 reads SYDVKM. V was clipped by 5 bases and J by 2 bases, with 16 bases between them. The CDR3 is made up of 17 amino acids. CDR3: CASSRRLGGTGANVLTF. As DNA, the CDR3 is TGTGCCAGCAGTCGCCGCCTCGGGGGAACTGGGGCCAACGTCCTGACTTTC.

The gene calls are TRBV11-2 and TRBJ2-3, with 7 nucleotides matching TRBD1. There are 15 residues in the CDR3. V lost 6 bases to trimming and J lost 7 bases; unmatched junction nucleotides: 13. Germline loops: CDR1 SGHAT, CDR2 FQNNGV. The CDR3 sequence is CASRRPGQKKNTQYF. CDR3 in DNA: TGTGCCAGCAGGCGACCGGGACAGAAGAAAAATACGCAGTATTTT.

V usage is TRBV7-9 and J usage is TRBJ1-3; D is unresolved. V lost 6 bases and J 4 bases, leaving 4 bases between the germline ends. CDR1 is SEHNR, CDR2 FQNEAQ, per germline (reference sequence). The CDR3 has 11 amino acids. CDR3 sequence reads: CASRQGNTIYF. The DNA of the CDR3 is TGTGCCAGCAGACAAGGAAACACCATATATTTT.

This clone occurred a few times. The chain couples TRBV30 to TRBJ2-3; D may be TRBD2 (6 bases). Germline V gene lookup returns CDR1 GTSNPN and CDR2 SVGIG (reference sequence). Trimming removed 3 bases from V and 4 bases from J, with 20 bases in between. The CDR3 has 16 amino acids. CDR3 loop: CAWRKMGGSGPDTQYF. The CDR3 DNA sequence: TGTGCCTGGAGAAAGATGGGGGGAAGTGGTCCAGATACGCAGTATTTT.

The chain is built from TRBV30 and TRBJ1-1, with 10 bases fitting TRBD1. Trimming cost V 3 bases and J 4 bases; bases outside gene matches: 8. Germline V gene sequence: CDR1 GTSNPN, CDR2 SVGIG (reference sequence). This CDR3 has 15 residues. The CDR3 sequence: CAWRYRRTGGTEAFF. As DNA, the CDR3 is TGTGCCTGGAGATACCGAAGGACAGGGGGCACTGAAGCTTTCTTT.

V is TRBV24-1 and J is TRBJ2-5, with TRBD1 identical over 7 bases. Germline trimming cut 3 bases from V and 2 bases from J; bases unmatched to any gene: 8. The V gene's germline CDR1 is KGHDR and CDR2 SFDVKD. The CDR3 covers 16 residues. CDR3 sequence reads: CATSDRRGTAQETQYF. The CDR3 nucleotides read TGTGCCACCAGTGATCGCCGTGGGACAGCGCAAGAGACCCAGTACTTC.

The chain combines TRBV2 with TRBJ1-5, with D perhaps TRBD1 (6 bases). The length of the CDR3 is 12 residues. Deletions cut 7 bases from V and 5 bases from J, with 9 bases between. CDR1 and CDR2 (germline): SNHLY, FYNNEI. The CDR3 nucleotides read TGTGCCAGCATGGGGGCCTATCAGCCCCAGCATTTT. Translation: CASMGAYQPQHF.

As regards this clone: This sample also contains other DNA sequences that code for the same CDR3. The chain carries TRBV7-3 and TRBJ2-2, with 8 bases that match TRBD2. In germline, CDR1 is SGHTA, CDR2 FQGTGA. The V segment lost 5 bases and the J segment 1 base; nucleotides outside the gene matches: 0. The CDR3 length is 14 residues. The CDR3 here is CASSLAGNTGELFF. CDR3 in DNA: TGTGCCAGCAGCCTAGCGGGGAACACCGGGGAGCTGTTTTTT. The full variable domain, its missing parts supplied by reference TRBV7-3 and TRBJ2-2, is GAGVSQTPSNKVTEKGKYVELRCDPISGHTALYWYRQSLGQGPEFLIYFQGTGAADDSGLPNDRFFAVRPEGSVSTLKIQRTERGDSAVYLCASSLAGNTGELFFGEGSRLTVL.

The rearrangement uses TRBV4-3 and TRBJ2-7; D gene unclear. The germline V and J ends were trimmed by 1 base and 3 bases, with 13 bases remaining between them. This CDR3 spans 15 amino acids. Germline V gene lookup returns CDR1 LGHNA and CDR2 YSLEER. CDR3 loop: CASSQGLAPHYEQYF. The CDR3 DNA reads TGCGCCAGCAGCCAAGGGTTGGCCCCACACTACGAGCAGTACTTC.

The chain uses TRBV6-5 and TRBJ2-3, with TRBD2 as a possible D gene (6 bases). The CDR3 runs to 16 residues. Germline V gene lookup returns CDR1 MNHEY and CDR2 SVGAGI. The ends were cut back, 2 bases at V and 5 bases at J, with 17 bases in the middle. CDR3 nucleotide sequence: TGTGCCAGCAGTTACCAGGGATTCGGAGGGATAGATACGCAGTATTTT. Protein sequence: CASSYQGFGGIDTQYF.

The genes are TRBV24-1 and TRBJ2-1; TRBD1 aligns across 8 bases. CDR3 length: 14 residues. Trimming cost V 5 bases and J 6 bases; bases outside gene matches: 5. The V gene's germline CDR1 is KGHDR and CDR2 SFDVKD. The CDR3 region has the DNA TGTGCCACCAGTGGACAGGGGATAGCCAATGAGCAGTTCTTC. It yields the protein CATSGQGIANEQFF.

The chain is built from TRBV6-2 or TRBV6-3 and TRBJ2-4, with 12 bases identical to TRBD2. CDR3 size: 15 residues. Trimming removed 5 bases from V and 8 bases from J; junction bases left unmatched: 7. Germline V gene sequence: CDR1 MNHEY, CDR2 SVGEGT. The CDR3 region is CASSTQRLAGDIQYF. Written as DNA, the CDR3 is TGTGCCAGCAGTACGCAAAGACTAGCGGGAGACATTCAGTACTTC.

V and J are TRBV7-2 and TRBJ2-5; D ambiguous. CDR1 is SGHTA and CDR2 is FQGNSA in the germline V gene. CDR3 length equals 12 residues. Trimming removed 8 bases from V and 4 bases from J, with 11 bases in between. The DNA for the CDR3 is TGTGCCAGCCGCAGATTATCAGAGACCCAGTACTTC. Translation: CASRRLSETQYF.

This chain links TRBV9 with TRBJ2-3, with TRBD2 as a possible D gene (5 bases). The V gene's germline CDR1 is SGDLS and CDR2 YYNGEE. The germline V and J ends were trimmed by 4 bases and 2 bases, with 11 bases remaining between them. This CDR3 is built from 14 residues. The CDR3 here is CASSPIGDTDTQYF. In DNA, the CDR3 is TGTGCCAGCAGCCCAATCGGGGACACAGATACGCAGTATTTT.

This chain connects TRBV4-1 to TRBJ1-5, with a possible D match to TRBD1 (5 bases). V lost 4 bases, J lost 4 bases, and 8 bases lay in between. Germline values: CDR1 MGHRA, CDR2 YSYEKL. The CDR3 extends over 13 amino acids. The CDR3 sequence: CASSRAGNQPQHF. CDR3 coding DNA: TGCGCCAGCAGCCGGGCAGGGAATCAGCCCCAGCATTTT.

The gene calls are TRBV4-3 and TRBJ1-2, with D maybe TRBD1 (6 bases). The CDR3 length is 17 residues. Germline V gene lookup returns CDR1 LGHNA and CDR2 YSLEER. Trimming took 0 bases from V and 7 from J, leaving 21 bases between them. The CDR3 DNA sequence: TGCGCCAGCAGCCAAGATCGGGTTGCCAGGGGCCCTCCTGGCTACACCTTC. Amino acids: CASSQDRVARGPPGYTF.

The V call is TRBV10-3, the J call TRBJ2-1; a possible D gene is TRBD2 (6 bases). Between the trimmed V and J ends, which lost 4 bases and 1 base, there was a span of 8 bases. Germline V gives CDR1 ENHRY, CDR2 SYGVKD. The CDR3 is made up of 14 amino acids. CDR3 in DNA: TGTGCCATCAGTGCTAGCGAGTCCTACAATGAGCAGTTCTTC. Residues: CAISASESYNEQFF.

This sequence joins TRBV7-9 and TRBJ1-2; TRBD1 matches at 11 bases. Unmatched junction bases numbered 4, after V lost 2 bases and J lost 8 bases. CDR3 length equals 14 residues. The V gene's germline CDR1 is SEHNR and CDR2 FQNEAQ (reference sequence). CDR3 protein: CASSLRTGGYGYTF. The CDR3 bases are TGTGCCAGCAGCTTACGGACAGGGGGCTACGGCTACACCTTC. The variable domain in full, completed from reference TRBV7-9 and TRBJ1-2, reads DTGVSQNPRHKITKRGQNVTFRCDPISEHNRLYWYRQTLGQGPEFLTYFQNEAQLEKSRLLSDRFSAERPKGSFSTLEIQRTEQGDSAMYLCASSLRTGGYGYTFGSGTRLTVV.

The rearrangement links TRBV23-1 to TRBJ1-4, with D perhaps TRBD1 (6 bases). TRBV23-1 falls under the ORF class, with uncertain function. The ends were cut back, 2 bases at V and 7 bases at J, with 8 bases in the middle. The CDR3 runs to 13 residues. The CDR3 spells CASSQPQGEKLFF. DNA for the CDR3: TGCGCCAGCAGTCAACCACAGGGTGAAAAACTGTTTTTT.

The CDR3 protein is CASSRTGTAQKLFF. CDR3 sequence (DNA): TGTGCCAGCAGCCGGACAGGTACGGCGCAAAAACTGTTTTTT. The rearrangement joins TRBV3-1 (or the pseudogene TRBV3-2) to TRBJ1-4; 7 nucleotides match TRBD1. J gave up 9 bases and V 4 bases, and 8 bases lay outside the gene matches. Germline values: CDR1 LGHDT, CDR2 YNNKEL (reference sequence). The CDR3 runs to 14 residues.

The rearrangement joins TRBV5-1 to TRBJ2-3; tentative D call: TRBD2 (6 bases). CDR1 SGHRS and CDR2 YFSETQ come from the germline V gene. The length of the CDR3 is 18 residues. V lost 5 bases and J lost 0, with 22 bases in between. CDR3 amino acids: CASRKLASGITSTDTQYF. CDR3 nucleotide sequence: TGCGCCAGCAGGAAACTAGCATCAGGTATCACGAGCACAGATACGCAGTATTTT.

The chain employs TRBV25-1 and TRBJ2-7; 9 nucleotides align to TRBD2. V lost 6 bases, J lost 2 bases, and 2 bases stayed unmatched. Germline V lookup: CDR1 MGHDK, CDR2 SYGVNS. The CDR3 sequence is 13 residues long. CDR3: CASRGLAPYEQYF. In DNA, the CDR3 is TGTGCCAGCAGGGGACTAGCACCCTACGAGCAGTACTTC.

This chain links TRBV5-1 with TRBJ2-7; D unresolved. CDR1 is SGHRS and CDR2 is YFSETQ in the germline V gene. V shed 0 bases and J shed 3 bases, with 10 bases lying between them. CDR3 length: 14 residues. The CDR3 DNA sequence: TGCGCCAGCAGCTTGGGGCAGGCGAACTACGAGCAGTACTTC. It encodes CASSLGQANYEQYF. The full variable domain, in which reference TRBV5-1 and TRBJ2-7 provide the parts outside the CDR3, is KAGVTQTPRYLIKTRGQQVTLSCSPISGHRSVSWYQQTPGQGLQFLFEYFSETQRNKGNFPGRFSGRQFSNSRSEMNVSTLELGDSALYLCASSLGQANYEQYFGPGTRLTVT.

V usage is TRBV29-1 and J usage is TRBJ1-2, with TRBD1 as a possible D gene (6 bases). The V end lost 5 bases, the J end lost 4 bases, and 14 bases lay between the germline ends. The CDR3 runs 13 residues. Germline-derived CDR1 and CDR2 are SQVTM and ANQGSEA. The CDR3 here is CSVSAGHSYGYTF. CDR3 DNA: TGCAGCGTTTCAGCGGGACATTCCTATGGCTACACCTTC.

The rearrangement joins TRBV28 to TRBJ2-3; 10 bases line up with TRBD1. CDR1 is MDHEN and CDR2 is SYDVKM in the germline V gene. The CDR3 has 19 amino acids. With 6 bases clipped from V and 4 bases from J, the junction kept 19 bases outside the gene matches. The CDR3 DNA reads TGTGCCAGCAGCCCTGGACAGGGGGGCGCAAATCTTAGGGCAGATACGCAGTATTTT. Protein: CASSPGQGGANLRADTQYF.

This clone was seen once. CDR3 sequence reads: CASLRYQETQYF. DNA of the CDR3: TGTGCCAGCCTCCGGTACCAAGAGACCCAGTACTTC. The chain uses TRBV27 and TRBJ2-5, with unresolved D. Germline V lookup: CDR1 MNHEY, CDR2 SMNVEV (reference sequence). This CDR3 has 12 amino acids. V was clipped by 8 bases and J by 0 bases, with 7 bases between them.

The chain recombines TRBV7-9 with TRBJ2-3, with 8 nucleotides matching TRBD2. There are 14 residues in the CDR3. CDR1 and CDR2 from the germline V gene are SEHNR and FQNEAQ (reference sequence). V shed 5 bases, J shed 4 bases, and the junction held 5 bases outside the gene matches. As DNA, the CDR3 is TGTGCCAGCAGCCCAAGCGGGAGCTCAGATACGCAGTATTTT. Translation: CASSPSGSSDTQYF.